This TCR beta chain was sequenced for a study of early T cells in non-severe SARS-CoV-2 infection. The CDR3 extends over 14 amino acids. The V end was cut by 4 bases, the J end by 0 bases, with 10 bases between. Germline loops: CDR1 SGHRS, CDR2 YFSETQ. TCRdb fed the 5' RACE reads into MiXCR, producing one record per CDR3 protein. Altogether tens of thousands of distinct CDR3 sequences are present, over 9.5% being singletons, with the ten largest covering under 10%. The chain recombines TRBV5-1 with TRBJ1-1; TRBD1 might be the D (5 bases). Sample: whole blood, taken at baseline. This clonotype was obtained from an adult who was a healthcare worker with PCR-confirmed SARS-CoV-2 infection or an uninfected control (not recorded which). The CDR3 loop is CASSPGPMNTEAFF. CDR3 in DNA: TGCGCCAGCAGCCCGGGACCGATGAACACTGAAGCTTTCTTT.